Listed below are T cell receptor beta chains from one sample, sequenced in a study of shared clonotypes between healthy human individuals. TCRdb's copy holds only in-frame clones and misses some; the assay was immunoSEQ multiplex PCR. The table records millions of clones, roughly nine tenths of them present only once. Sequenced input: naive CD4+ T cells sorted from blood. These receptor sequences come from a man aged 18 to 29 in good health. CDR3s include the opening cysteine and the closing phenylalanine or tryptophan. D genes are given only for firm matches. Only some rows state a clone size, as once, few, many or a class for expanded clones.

TGTGCCAGCAGCTCAACGGACAGGGGTCCAGACCATGAGCAGTTCTTC | CASSSTDRGPDHEQFF | NA | TRBJ2-1 | TRBD1 | TRBV9
TGTGCCAGCAGCTTTTTTCCGGGAGGGGAGCAGTTCTTC | CASSFFPGGEQFF | NA | TRBJ2-1 | TRBD2 | TRBV7-2
TGTGCCAGCAGCTTACTAGCGGCTAAGAACACCGGGGAGCTGTTTTTT | CASSLLAAKNTGELFF | NA | TRBJ2-2 | TRBD2 | TRBV11-3
TGTGCCAGCAGCCCTGGACAGGGAAACTATGGCTACACCTTC | CASSPGQGNYGYTF | NA | TRBJ1-2 | TRBD1 | TRBV11-2
TGTGCCAGTAGGCCGGACAGGGGGCGCTTACAAAGCTATACCGGGGAGCTGTTTTTT | CASRPDRGRLQSYTGELFF | NA | TRBJ2-2 | TRBD1 | TRBV19
TGTGCCAGCAGCCGCGACACAGGGGGCGGTCAGCCCCAGCATTTT | CASSRDTGGGQPQHF | NA | TRBJ1-5 | TRBD1 | TRBV6-5
TGTGCCAGCAGCTTGGTGGGGAATCAGCCCCAGCATTTT | CASSLVGNQPQHF | few | TRBJ1-5 | NA | TRBV5-8
TGTGCCAGTAGTCAGAGACTAGCGGGAGACTCCTACAATGAGCAGTTCTTC | CASSQRLAGDSYNEQFF | NA | TRBJ2-1 | TRBD2 | TRBV19
TGTGCCAGCGGGACCTCGGAGGGAAATAATTCACCCCTCCACTTT | CASGTSEGNNSPLHF | NA | TRBJ1-6 | NA | TRBV28
TGTGCCAGCAGCGCCCGGGACAGCTACTACGAGCAGTACTTC | CASSARDSYYEQYF | once | TRBJ2-7 | TRBD1 | TRBV9
TGTGCCAGCAGCTTACTAAGTAAGAGATTCTACGAGCAGTACTTC | CASSLLSKRFYEQYF | NA | TRBJ2-7 | NA | TRBV11-2
TGTGCCAGCAGTATTGCTAGTCAACTCAATGAAAAACTGTTTTTT | CASSIASQLNEKLFF | NA | TRBJ1-4 | NA | TRBV5-4
TGTGCCTGGGGTGGATATGATGGCTACACCTTC | CAWGGYDGYTF | once | TRBJ1-2 | NA | TRBV30
TGCGCCAGCAGCCAAGTTCGGGGCCAAAAGGGGTACAATGAGCAGTTCTTC | CASSQVRGQKGYNEQFF | once | TRBJ2-1 | NA | TRBV4-1
TGTGCCAGCAGCCCGAGGGGGACTGAAGCTTTCTTT | CASSPRGTEAFF | NA | TRBJ1-1 | NA | TRBV7-8
TGTGCCAGTAGTATGTCCAGGGCCGTCGGGGAGACCCAGTACTTC | CASSMSRAVGETQYF | NA | TRBJ2-5 | NA | TRBV19
TGTGCCAGCAGCTTGGGCGTTTCGCTTGATGAGCAGTTCTTC | CASSLGVSLDEQFF | NA | TRBJ2-1 | NA | TRBV7-9
TGTGCCAGCTCGGTCGCCGCCGCTAATGAAAAACTGTTTTTT | CASSVAAANEKLFF | few | TRBJ1-4 | NA | TRBV18
TGTGCCAGCAGCTTCTGGACAGGGGGAGAGACCCAGTACTTC | CASSFWTGGETQYF | NA | TRBJ2-5 | TRBD1 | TRBV7-6
TGCGCCAGCACTAACCCCCCGGGCACCGGGGAGCTGTTTTTT | CASTNPPGTGELFF | once | TRBJ2-2 | NA | TRBV5-1
TGTGCCAGCAGCGTAGGTGCCCTAACGGGGTCACCCCTCCACTTT | CASSVGALTGSPLHF | few | TRBJ1-6 | NA | TRBV9
TGTGCCAGCAGCTTAGATCGGAAGAGATCTATGGGATACTCCTACAATGAGCAGTTCTTC | CASSLDRKRSMGYSYNEQFF | once | TRBJ2-1 | NA | TRBV11-3
TGTGCCACCAGCAGAGAAAGGGTTCAGACCATATATTTT | CATSRERVQTIYF | NA | TRBJ1-3 | NA | TRBV15
TGTGCCAGCAGTTTAACAGGGTTTAATCTTGGCTACACCTTC | CASSLTGFNLGYTF | NA | TRBJ1-2 | NA | TRBV27
TGTGCCAGCTCACCTGGGAGCGGCGGGGAGCTGTTTTTT | CASSPGSGGELFF | NA | TRBJ2-2 | NA | TRBV18
TGTGCCAGCAGAAGAAACCGGGACAGACCCTACGAGCAGTACTTC | CASRRNRDRPYEQYF | NA | TRBJ2-7 | TRBD1 | TRBV6-5
TGTGCCAGCAGTGATGTGAGCACCGGGGAGCTGTTTTTT | CASSDVSTGELFF | NA | TRBJ2-2 | NA | TRBV2
TGTGCCAGCAGTGGACTAAGGCAAGAGACCCAGTACTTC | CASSGLRQETQYF | NA | TRBJ2-5 | NA | TRBV2
TGTGCCATCACCAGGGGCTTAAATGAAAAACTGTTTTTT | CAITRGLNEKLFF | NA | TRBJ1-4 | NA | TRBV10-3
TGTGCCAGCTCCACACAGGGCTACGAGCAGTACTTC | CASSTQGYEQYF | NA | TRBJ2-7 | NA | TRBV18
TGTGCCAGCAGCCTTGAGCAGGGGAATTCCTACGAGCAGTACTTC | CASSLEQGNSYEQYF | once | TRBJ2-7 | NA | TRBV14
TGTGCCAGTAGTATTCCCAGGGGGACGGATGGCTACACCTTC | CASSIPRGTDGYTF | NA | TRBJ1-2 | TRBD1 | TRBV19
TGTGCCTGGAGGGACCCCGAAGTACAGTATTTT | CAWRDPEVQYF | NA | TRBJ2-3 | NA | TRBV30